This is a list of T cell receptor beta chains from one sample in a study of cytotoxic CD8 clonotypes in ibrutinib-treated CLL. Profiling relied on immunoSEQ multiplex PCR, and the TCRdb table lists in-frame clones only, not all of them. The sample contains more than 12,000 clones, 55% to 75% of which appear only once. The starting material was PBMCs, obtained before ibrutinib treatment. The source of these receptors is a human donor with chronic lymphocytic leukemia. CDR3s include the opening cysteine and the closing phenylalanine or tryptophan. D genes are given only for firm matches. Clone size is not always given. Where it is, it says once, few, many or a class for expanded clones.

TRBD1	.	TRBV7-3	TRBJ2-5	TGTGCCAGCAGCTTAAGACAGGGGGAGACCCAGTACTTC	CASSLRQGETQYF
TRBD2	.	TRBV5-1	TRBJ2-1	TGCGCCAGCAGTTGGGGCGGGAGCTCCTACAATGAGCAGTTCTTC	CASSWGGSSYNEQFF
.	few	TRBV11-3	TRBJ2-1	TGTGCCAGCAGCTTAGATAGGTCTGGTGAGCAGTTCTTC	CASSLDRSGEQFF
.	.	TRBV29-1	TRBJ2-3	TGCAGCGTTGACTGGGGGCTACGTACAGATACGCAGTATTTT	CSVDWGLRTDTQYF
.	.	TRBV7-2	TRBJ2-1	TGTGCCAGCAGCTTATTGCGGGCAAACAATGAGCAGTTCTTC	CASSLLRANNEQFF
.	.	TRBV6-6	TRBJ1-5	TGTGCCAGCAGTTATGGCCGACAGAACAATCAGCCCCAGCATTTT	CASSYGRQNNQPQHF
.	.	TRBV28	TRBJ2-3	TGTGCCAGCAGTTGGGGCCCTAGCACAGATACGCAGTATTTT	CASSWGPSTDTQYF
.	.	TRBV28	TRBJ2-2	TGTGCCAGCAGTTTATGGACTAACACCGGGGAGCTGTTTTTT	CASSLWTNTGELFF
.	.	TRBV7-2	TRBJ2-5	TGTGCCAGCAGCTTCCGGGGCGCAGAGACCCAGTACTTC	CASSFRGAETQYF
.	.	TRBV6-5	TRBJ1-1	TGTGCCAGCAGTTACGACAGGAGGACTGAAGCTTTCTTT	CASSYDRRTEAFF
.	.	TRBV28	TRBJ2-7	TGTGCCAGCAGTTTTGGTGGACGGGAGCAGTACTTC	CASSFGGREQYF
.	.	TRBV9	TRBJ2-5	TGTGCCAGCACCCGGACGGGGAGGGGGGGGACCCAGTACTTC	CASTRTGRGGTQYF
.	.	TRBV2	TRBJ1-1	TGTGCCAGCAGTAGGGAGGGGGACACTGAAGCTTTCTTT	CASSREGDTEAFF
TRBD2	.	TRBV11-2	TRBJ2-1	TGTGCCAGCAGCTTAGGTGGGGGACTAGCGAAGGGTTACAATGAGCAGTTCTTC	CASSLGGGLAKGYNEQFF
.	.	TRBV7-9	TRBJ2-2	TGTGCCGGGCGAGCGGGCAGTGGTAACACCGGGGAGCTGTTTTTT	CAGRAGSGNTGELFF
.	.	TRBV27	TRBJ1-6	TGTGCCAGCAGTTTTAGGGGCCAGGGATCCCATCACAGGGCACCCCTCCACTTT	CASSFRGQGSHHRAPLHF
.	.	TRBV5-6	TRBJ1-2	TGTGCCAGCAGCGCCCAGGGGACCCATGGCTACACCTTC	CASSAQGTHGYTF
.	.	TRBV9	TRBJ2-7	TGTGCCAGCAGCGCGGACGGCTACGAGCAGTACTTC	CASSADGYEQYF
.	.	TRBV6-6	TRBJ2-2	TGTGCCAGCAGCCTCCGGACTACCGCCCCCGGGGAGCTGTTTTTT	CASSLRTTAPGELFF
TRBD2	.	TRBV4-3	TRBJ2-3	TGCGCCAGCAGCCCCCCCCAAGCGGGGCGCACAGATACGCAGTATTTT	CASSPPQAGRTDTQYF
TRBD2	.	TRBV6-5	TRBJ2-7	TGTGCCAGCAGTCCCGGACTAGCAGCTACCGAGCAGTACTTC	CASSPGLAATEQYF
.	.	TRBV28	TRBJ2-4	TGTGCCAGCAGGGGGACGGACATTCAGTACTTC	CASRGTDIQYF
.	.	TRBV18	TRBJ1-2	TGTGCCAGCTCGCAAATAGGGGGCTATGGCTACACCTTC	CASSQIGGYGYTF
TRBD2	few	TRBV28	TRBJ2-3	TGTGCCAGCAGTTTTGGGACTAGTAGCTATTTT	CASSFGTSSYF
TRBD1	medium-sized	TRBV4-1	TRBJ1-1	TGCGCCAGCAGCCGGTCGTACCGGGACAGGGGGCCCACTGAAGCTTTCTTT	CASSRSYRDRGPTEAFF
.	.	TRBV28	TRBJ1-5	TGTGCCAGCAGTTTATTGTCGGGGGCCAATCAGCCCCAGCATTTT	CASSLLSGANQPQHF
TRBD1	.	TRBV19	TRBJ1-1	TGTGCCAGTAGGCCGACAGGGTGGGCCGAAGCTTTCTTT	CASRPTGWAEAFF
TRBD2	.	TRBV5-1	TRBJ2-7	TGCGCCAGTATGAGGAGAACGGGGGGCGAGCAGTACTTC	CASMRRTGGEQYF
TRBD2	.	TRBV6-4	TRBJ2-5	TGTGCCAGCAGTGTGACTAGCGGGAGTGGAGAGACCCAGTACTTC	CASSVTSGSGETQYF
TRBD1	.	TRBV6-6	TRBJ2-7	TGTGCCAGCACTCTACAGGGGGGTCCCTCCTACGAGCAGTACTTC	CASTLQGGPSYEQYF
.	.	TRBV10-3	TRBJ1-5	TGTGCCATCAACGGGGCCTTTGGCCAGCCCCAGCATTTT	CAINGAFGQPQHF
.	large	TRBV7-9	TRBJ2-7	TGTGCCAGCAGCTTAGGCCAAACCCACTCCTACGAGCAGTACTTC	CASSLGQTHSYEQYF
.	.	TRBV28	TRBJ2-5	TGTGCCAGCAGTTTATCGACCGGGGCCCAGTACTTC	CASSLSTGAQYF
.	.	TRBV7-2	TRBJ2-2	TGTGCCAGCAGCTTTTCATTTGGCGGGGAGCTGTTTTTT	CASSFSFGGELFF
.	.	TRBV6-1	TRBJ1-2	TGTGCCAGCAGCCCGACAGGAGCCGACTATGGCTACACCTTC	CASSPTGADYGYTF
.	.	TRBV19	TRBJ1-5	TGTGCCAGTAGTATTGGGGTTGGTCAGCCCCAGCATTTT	CASSIGVGQPQHF
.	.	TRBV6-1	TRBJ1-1	TGTGCCAGCAGTGAAGGCCCGGGGATGAACACTGAAGCTTTCTTT	CASSEGPGMNTEAFF
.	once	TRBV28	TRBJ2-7	TGTGCCAGCAGTTTACCTGGACCCTACTACGAGCAGTACTTC	CASSLPGPYYEQYF
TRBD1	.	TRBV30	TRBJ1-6	TGTGCCTGGAGTTACAGGACAGGTTTGCGATCACCCCTCCACTTT	CAWSYRTGLRSPLHF
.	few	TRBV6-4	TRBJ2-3	TGTGCCAGCAGTGCTGGCGGCGGGGCAGATACGCAGTATTTT	CASSAGGGADTQYF
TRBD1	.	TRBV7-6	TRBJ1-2	TGTGCCAGCAGCCCAGGGACAGGATCCCCGAAGGGCGGCTACACCTTC	CASSPGTGSPKGGYTF
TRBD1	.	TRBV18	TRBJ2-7	TGTGCCAGCTCACCGGGGACAGGGGGTCACGAGCAGTACTTC	CASSPGTGGHEQYF
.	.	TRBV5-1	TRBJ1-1	TGCGCCAGCAGCCCGGGGCCGGGGGAGGACACTGAAGCTTTCTTT	CASSPGPGEDTEAFF
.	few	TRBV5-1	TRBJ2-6	TGCGCCAGCAGCACCACAACCACTGGGGCCAACGTCCTGACTTTC	CASSTTTTGANVLTF
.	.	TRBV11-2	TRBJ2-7	TGTGCCAGCAGCTACCTCCCGGGCGAGCAGTACTTC	CASSYLPGEQYF
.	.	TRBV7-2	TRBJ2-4	TGTGCCAGCAGCTTTGGCGGTACGGCGGCCAAAAACATTCAGTACTTC	CASSFGGTAAKNIQYF
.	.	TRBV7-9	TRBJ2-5	TGTGCCAGCAGAATTGGGGCCGAACACTCACCCACCCAAGAGACCCAGTACTTC	CASRIGAEHSPTQETQYF
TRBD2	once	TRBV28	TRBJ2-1	TGTGCCAGCAGTAAGACTAGCGGGAGGGCCGTCAATGAGCAGTTCTTC	CASSKTSGRAVNEQFF
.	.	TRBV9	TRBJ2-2	TGTGCCAGCAGCGGGGGACTGATCACCGGGGAGCTGTTTTTT	CASSGGLITGELFF
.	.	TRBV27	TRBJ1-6	TGTGCCAGCAGTCCGCGGTCCCTTAATTCACCCCTCCACTTT	CASSPRSLNSPLHF
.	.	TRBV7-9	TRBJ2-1	TGTGCCAGCAGCTTACGGTACGGCAGTGAGCAGTTCTTC	CASSLRYGSEQFF